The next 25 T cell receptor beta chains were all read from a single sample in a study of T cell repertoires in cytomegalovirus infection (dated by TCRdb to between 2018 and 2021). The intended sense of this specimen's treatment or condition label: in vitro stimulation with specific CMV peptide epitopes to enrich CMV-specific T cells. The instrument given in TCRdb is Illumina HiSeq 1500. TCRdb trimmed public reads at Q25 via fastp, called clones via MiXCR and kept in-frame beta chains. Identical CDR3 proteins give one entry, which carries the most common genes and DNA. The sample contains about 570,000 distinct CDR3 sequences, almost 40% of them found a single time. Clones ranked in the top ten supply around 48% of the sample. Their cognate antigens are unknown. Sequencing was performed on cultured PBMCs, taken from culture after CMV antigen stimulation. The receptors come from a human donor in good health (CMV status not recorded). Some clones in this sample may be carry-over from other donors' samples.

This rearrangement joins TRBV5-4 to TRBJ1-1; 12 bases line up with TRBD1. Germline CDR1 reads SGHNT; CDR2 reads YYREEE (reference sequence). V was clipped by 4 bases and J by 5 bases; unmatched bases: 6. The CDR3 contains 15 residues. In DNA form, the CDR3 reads TGTGCCAGCAGCGAGGGGACAGGGGGCCGAACTGAAGCTTTCTTT. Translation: CASSEGTGGRTEAFF.

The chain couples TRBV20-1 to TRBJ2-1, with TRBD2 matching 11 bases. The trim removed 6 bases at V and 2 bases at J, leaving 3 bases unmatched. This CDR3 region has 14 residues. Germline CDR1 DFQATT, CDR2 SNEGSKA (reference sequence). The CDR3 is CSAFSGRAYNEQFF. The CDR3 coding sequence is TGCAGTGCCTTTAGCGGGAGGGCCTACAATGAGCAGTTCTTC.

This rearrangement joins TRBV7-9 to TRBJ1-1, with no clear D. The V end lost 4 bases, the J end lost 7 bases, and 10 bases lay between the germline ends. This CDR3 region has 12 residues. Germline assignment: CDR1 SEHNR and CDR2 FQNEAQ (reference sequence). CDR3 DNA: TGTGCCAGCAGCTCCCAGGACCTTGAAGCTTTCTTT. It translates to CASSSQDLEAFF.

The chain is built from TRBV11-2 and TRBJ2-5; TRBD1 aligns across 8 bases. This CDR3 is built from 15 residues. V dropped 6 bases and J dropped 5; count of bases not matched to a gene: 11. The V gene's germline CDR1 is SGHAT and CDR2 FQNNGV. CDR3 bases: TGTGCCAGCAGGGATTGGACAGGGAAGGGTGAGACCCAGTACTTC. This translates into CASRDWTGKGETQYF.

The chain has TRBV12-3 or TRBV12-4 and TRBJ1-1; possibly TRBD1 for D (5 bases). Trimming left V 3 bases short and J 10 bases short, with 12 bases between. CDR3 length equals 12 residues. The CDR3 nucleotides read TGTGCCAGCAGTTTGGGGCCTGATGGAGCTTTCTTT. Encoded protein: CASSLGPDGAFF.

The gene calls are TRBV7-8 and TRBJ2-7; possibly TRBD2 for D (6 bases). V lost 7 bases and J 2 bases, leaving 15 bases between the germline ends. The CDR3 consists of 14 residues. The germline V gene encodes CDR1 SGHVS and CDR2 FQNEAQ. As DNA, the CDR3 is TGTGCCAGCACCCGGGACTCCAACACCTACGAGCAGTACTTC. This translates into CASTRDSNTYEQYF. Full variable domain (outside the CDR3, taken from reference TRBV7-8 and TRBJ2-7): GAGVSQSPRYKVAKRGQDVALRCDPISGHVSLFWYQQALGQGPEFLTYFQNEAQLDKSGLPSDRFFAERPEGSVSTLKIQRTQQEDSAVYLCASTRDSNTYEQYFGPGTRLTVT.

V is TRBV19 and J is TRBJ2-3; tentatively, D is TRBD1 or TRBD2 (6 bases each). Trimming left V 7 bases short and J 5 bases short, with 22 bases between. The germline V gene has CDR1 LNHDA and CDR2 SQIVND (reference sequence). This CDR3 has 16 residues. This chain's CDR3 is CASTRGGYREKDTQYF. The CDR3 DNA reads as TGTGCCAGTACTCGAGGAGGGTACAGGGAAAAAGATACGCAGTATTTT.

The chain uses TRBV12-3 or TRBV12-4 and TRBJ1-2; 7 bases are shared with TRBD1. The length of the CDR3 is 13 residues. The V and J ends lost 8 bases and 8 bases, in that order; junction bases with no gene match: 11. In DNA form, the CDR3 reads TGTGCCAGCGGCCGACAGGGTAATTACGGCTACACCTTC. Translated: CASGRQGNYGYTF.

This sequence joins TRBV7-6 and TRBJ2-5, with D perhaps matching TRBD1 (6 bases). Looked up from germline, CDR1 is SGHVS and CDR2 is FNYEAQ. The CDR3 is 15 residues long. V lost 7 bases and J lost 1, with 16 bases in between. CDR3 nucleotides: TGTGCCAGCAACGACTTACAGGGTTCCCAAGAGACCCAGTACTTC. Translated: CASNDLQGSQETQYF.

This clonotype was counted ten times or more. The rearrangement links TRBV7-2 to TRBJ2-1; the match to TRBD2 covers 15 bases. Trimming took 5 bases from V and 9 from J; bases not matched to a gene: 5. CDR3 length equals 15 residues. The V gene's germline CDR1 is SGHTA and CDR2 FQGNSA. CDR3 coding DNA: TGTGCCAGCAGCGCCCGGACTAGCGGGAGGGGTGAGCAGTTCTTC. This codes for CASSARTSGRGEQFF. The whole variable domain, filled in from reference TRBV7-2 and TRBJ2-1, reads GAGVSQSPSNKVTEKGKDVELRCDPISGHTALYWYRQSLGQGLEFLIYFQGNSAPDKSGLPSDRFSAERTGGSVSTLTIQRTQQEDSAVYLCASSARTSGRGEQFFGPGTRLTVL.

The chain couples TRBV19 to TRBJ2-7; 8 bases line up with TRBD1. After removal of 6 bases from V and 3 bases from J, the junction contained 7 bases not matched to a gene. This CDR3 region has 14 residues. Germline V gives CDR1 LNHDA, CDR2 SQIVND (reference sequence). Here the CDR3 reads CASSLTGVDYEQYF. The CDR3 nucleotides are TGTGCCAGTAGCCTGACAGGGGTGGACTACGAGCAGTACTTC.

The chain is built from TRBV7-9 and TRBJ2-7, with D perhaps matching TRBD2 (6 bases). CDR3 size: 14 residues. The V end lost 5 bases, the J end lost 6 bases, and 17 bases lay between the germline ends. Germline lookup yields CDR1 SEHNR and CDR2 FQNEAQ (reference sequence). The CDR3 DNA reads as TGTGCCAGCAGCGTAACGGGGTTGGGAGGCGAGCAGTACTTC. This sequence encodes CASSVTGLGGEQYF.

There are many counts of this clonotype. In DNA form, the CDR3 reads TGTGCCAGCAGCTTATTTTTGGCAGACACAGATACGCAGTATTTT. This translates into CASSLFLADTDTQYF. The genes are TRBV7-2 and TRBJ2-3; unclear D gene. CDR1 and CDR2 from the germline V gene are SGHTA and FQGNSA. V was clipped by 2 bases and J by 2 bases, with 11 bases between them. The CDR3 loop spans 15 amino acids.

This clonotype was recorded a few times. This CDR3 is CASSLTGQDIGNTIYF. CDR3 sequence (DNA): TGTGCCAGCAGCTTAACTGGACAGGACATTGGAAACACCATATATTTT. The chain combines TRBV11-2 with TRBJ1-3; 7 bases match TRBD1. The CDR3 is 16 amino acids. Germline trimming cut 2 bases from V and 3 bases from J; bases unmatched to any gene: 7. CDR1 and CDR2 (germline): SGHAT, FQNNGV. Based on the CDR3 plus reference TRBV11-2 and TRBJ1-3, the full variable domain is EAGVAQSPRYKIIEKRQSVAFWCNPISGHATLYWYQQILGQGPKLLIQFQNNGVVDDSQLPKDRFSAERLKGVDSTLKIQPAKLEDSAVYLCASSLTGQDIGNTIYFGEGSWLTVV.

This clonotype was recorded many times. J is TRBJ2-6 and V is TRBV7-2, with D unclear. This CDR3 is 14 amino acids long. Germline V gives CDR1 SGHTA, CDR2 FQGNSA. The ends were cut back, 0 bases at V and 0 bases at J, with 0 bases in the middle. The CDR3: CASSLASGANVLTF. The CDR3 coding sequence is TGTGCCAGCAGCTTAGCCTCTGGGGCCAACGTCCTGACTTTC.

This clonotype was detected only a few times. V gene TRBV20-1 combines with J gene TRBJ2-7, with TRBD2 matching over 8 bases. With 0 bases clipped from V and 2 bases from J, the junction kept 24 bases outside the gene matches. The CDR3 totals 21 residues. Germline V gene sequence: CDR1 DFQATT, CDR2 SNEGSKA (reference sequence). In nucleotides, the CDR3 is TGCAGTGCTAGAGATTCCGACGGCACCCCCCTTAGCGGGGACGACCCCTACGAGCAGTACTTC. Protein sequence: CSARDSDGTPLSGDDPYEQYF.

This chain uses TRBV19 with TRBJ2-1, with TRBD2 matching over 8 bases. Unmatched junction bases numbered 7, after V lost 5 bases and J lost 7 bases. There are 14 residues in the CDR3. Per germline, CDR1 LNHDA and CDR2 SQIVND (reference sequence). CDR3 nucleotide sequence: TGTGCCAGTAGTGCCCGGACGGGGGGGAATGAGCAGTTCTTC. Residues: CASSARTGGNEQFF.

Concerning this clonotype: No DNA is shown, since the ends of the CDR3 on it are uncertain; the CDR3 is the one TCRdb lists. The CDR3 reads CASSSSRGADTQYF. V and J are TRBV6-5 and TRBJ2-3; the table's D call, TRBD2, was not checked against the DNA. The CDR3 sequence runs 14 residues, both termini included. CDR1 is MNHEY, CDR2 SVGAGI, per germline.

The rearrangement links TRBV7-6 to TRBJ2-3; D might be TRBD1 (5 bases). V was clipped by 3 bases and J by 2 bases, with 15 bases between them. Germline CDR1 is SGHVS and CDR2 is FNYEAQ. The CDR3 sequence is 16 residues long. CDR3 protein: CASSFLHRFPTDTQYF. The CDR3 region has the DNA TGTGCCAGCAGCTTCCTACACAGGTTCCCCACAGATACGCAGTATTTT.

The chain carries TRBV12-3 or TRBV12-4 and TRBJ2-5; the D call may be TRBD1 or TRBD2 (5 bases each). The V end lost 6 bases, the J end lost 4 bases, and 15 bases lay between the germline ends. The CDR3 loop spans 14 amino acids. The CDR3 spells CASRHIGARETQYF. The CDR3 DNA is TGTGCCAGCAGACATATCGGGGCCCGAGAGACCCAGTACTTC.

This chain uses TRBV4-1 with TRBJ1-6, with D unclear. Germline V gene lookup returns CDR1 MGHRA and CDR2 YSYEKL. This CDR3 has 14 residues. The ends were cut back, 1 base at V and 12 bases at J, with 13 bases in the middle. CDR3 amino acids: CASSQVRSARPLHF. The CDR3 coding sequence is TGCGCCAGCAGCCAAGTAAGGAGCGCGAGACCCCTCCACTTT.

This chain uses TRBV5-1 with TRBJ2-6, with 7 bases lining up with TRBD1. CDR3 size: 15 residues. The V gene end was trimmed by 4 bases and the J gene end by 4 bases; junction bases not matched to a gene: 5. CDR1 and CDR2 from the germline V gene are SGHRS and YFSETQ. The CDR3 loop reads CASSKQGYGANVLTF. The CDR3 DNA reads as TGCGCCAGCAGCAAACAGGGGTACGGGGCCAACGTCCTGACTTTC.

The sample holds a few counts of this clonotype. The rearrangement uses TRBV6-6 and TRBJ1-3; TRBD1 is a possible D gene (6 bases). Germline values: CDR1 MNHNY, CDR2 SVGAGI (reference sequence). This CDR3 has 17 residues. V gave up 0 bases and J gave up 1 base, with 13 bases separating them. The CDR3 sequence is CASSYSGAARSGNTIYF. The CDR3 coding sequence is TGTGCCAGCAGTTACTCGGGGGCTGCTCGATCTGGAAACACCATATATTTT.

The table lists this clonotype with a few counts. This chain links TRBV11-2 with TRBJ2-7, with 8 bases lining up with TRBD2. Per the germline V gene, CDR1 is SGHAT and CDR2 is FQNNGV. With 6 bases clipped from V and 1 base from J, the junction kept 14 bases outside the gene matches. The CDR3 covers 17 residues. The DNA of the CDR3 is TGTGCCAGCAGGCCTAGCGGGTTCTTGGTTCAGTCCTACGAGCAGTACTTC. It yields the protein CASRPSGFLVQSYEQYF.

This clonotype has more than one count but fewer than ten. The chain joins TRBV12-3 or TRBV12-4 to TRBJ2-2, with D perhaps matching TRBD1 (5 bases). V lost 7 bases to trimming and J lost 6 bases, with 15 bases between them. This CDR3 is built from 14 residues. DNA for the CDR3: TGTGCCAGCACACTGGAGACAGAGCCCGGGGAGCTGTTTTTT. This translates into CASTLETEPGELFF.